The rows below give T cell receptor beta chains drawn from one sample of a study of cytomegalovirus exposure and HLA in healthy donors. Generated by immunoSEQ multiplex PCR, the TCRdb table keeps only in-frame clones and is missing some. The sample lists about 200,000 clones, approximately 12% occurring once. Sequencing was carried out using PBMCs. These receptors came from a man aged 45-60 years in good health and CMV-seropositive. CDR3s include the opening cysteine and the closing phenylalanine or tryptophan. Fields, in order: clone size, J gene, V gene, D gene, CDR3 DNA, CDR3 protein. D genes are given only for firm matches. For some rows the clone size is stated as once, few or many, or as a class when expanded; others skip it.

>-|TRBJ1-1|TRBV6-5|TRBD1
TGTGCCAGCAGTTTCGGGACAGGGGGACCGGTCGGCGAAGCTTTCTTT
CASSFGTGGPVGEAFF
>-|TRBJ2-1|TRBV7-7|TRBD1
TGTGCCAGCAGCCGAGTAGGGGGCAGGCCTTCCGAGCAGTTCTTC
CASSRVGGRPSEQFF
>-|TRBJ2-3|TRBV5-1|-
TGCGCCAGCAGCTTGGGGATTCCCGGGACTAGCACAGATACGCAGTATTTT
CASSLGIPGTSTDTQYF
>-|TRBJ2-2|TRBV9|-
TGTGCCAGCAGCGCACAGGGATCGAACACCGGGGAGCTGTTTTTT
CASSAQGSNTGELFF
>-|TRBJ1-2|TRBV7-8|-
TGTGCCAGCAGCCCTCGGGGGTCTTATAACTATGGCTACACCTTC
CASSPRGSYNYGYTF
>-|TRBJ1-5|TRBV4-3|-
TGCGCCAGCAGCCCCGGGCCCGGGGATCAGCCCCAGCATTTT
CASSPGPGDQPQHF
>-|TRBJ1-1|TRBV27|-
TGTGCCAGTAAGACGACTCTGAACACTGAAGCTTTCTTT
CASKTTLNTEAFF
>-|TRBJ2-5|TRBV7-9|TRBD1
TGTGCCAGCAGCTTAGGTCAAACACAGGGGCGAGAGACCCAGTACTTC
CASSLGQTQGRETQYF
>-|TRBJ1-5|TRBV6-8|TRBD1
TGTGCCAGCAGAAAGATTAAGACCCGGACAGGGAGGGCTCAGCCCCAGCATTTT
CASRKIKTRTGRAQPQHF
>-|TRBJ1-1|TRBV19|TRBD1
TGTGCCAGTAGACTCTCTCAGGGGGTTGGTACTGAAGCTTTCTTT
CASRLSQGVGTEAFF
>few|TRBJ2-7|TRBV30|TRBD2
TGTGCCTGGCGGGCGGGAGGGAGGTACTACGAGCAGTACTTC
CAWRAGGRYYEQYF
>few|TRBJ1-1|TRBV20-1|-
TGCAGTGCCTCCGGGCAAAGGGGGGCTTTCTTT
CSASGQRGAFF
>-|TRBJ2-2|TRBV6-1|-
TGTGCCAGCAGTGAACCAGGGGCTAACACCGGGGAGCTGTTTTTT
CASSEPGANTGELFF
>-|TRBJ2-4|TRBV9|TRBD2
TGTGCCAGCAGCCCAGGGACTAGGGCGAACATTCAGTACTTC
CASSPGTRANIQYF
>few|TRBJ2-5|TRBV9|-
TGTGCCAGCAGCGTAGAAATTGGAGATTTTGGGACCCAGTACTTC
CASSVEIGDFGTQYF
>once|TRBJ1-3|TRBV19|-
TGTGCCAGTGGGCGTGGGTCTGGAAACACCATATATTTT
CASGRGSGNTIYF
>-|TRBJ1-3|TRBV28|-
TGTGCCAGCAGTTTATCAGGGCCTGGAAACACCATATATTTT
CASSLSGPGNTIYF
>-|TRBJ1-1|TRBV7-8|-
TGTGCCAGCAGCTTAGTTGGAGGCCCTGAAGCTTTCTTT
CASSLVGGPEAFF
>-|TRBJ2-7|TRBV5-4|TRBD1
TGTGCCAGCAGCCGACAGGGAGTGGCTTCCGAGCAGTACTTC
CASSRQGVASEQYF
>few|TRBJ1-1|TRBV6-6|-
TGTGCCAGCAGGTACAGGGAGGTGAACACTGAAGCTTTCTTT
CASRYREVNTEAFF